One sample yielded the 8 T cell receptor beta chains listed below, sequenced in a study of long-term antiretroviral therapy in people with HIV. The libraries were made with immunoSEQ v3.0 at survey level. Only in-frame clones appear in the TCRdb table, and some are missing; sequencing was by immunoSEQ multiplex PCR. The sample carries about 24,000 clones, around three quarters recorded once. The sequencing here drew on unsorted PBMCs, taken 1.2 years after starting antiretroviral therapy. The source is a woman between 35 and 50 years old with HIV.

V usage is TRBV7-8 and J usage is TRBJ2-7; D unresolved. This CDR3 comprises 11 residues. The V gene lost 4 bases and the J gene lost 2 bases, with 3 bases spanning the gap. Germline V gene lookup returns CDR1 SGHVS and CDR2 FQNEAQ. CDR3 DNA: TGTGCCAGCAGCTCAACCTACGAGCAGTACTTC. Protein: CASSSTYEQYF.

The chain joins TRBV11-2 to TRBJ1-2; D unresolved. This CDR3 is 11 amino acids long. V was cut by 4 bases and J by 6 bases, with 6 bases left in between. Germline V gene lookup returns CDR1 SGHAT and CDR2 FQNNGV. CDR3 bases: TGTGCCAGCAGCTCAAGGCATGGCTACACCTTC. Encoded protein: CASSSRHGYTF.

The chain joins TRBV7-2 to TRBJ2-2, with a weak D call TRBD1 (6 bases). Looked up from germline, CDR1 is SGHTA and CDR2 is FQGNSA. The CDR3 is made up of 13 amino acids. Trimming removed 8 bases from V and 4 bases from J, with 11 bases in between. DNA for the CDR3: TGTGCCAGCTCTGGACAGCTCACCGGGGAGCTGTTTTTT. It codes for CASSGQLTGELFF.

Details on this clone: A junction boundary mismatches the germline segment, possibly from a read error. The rearrangement links TRBV5-1 to TRBJ1-2, with 9 bases fitting TRBD1. Germline V gene data show CDR1 as SGHRS and CDR2 as YFSETQ. CDR3 length: 16 amino acids. CDR3 nucleotides: TGCGCCAGCAGCTTAAGTTTGGGACAGGGAGCCTATAGCTACACCTTC. Encoded protein: CASSLSLGQGAYSYTF.

This clone appeared a single time. The CDR3 loop reads CATSRDAGAGWGGYTF. The DNA of the CDR3 is TGTGCCACCAGCAGAGATGCTGGGGCAGGGTGGGGAGGCTACACCTTC. The rearrangement joins TRBV15 to TRBJ1-2; TRBD1 is a possible D gene (5 bases). V shed 0 bases and J shed 8 bases, with 19 bases lying between them. Germline values: CDR1 LNHNV, CDR2 YYDKDF (reference sequence). The CDR3 consists of 16 residues.

The gene calls are TRBV4-2 and TRBJ2-1, with 8 bases matching TRBD2. Germline values: CDR1 LGHNA, CDR2 YNFKEQ. Trimming at V came to 0 bases and at J to 7 bases, leaving 5 bases not matched to a gene. CDR3 length: 15 residues. DNA for the CDR3: TGTGCCAGCAGCCAAGACAGCGGGGGCGGGAATGAGCAGTTCTTC. Translating gives CASSQDSGGGNEQFF.

The chain couples TRBV11-3 to TRBJ2-1, with D perhaps matching TRBD2 (5 bases). The V end was cut by 4 bases, the J end by 0 bases, with 10 bases between. This CDR3 contains 15 residues. Germline lookup yields CDR1 SGHNT and CDR2 YENEEA. CDR3 sequence reads: CASSSGRDSYNEQFF. For the CDR3, the DNA is TGTGCCAGCAGCTCCGGACGGGACTCCTACAATGAGCAGTTCTTC.

The chain combines TRBV7-2 with TRBJ2-2; a weak D match, TRBD1 (6 bases). Germline values: CDR1 SGHTA, CDR2 FQGNSA. V was clipped by 6 bases and J by 7 bases, with 12 bases between them. The CDR3 is 13 residues long. CDR3 sequence reads: CASSYGQNGELFF. CDR3 DNA sequence: TGTGCCAGCAGTTATGGACAGAACGGGGAGCTGTTTTTT.